This TCR beta chain was captured in a study of somatic mutations in cytotoxic T cells in rheumatoid arthritis. Profiling relied on immunoSEQ multiplex PCR, and the TCRdb table lists in-frame clones only, not all of them. Of more than 15,000 clones in the sample, around 79% were seen once. Details on this clone: Its specificity is not known.

Study-wide findings and caveats: The largest CD8+ clone made up over 20% of CD8+ cells in about an eighth of the roughly 60 patients.

The ends lost 6 bases at V and 3 bases at J; junction bases unmatched: 9. The CDR3 contains 15 residues. Germline V CDR1 and CDR2: LNHDA, SQIVND (reference sequence). The sequence derives from an adult with rheumatoid arthritis. Sequencing was performed on CD8+ T cells sorted from blood. The rearrangement joins TRBV19 to TRBJ1-2; 8 nucleotides align to TRBD1. The CDR3 loop reads CASSPGQGLDYGYTF. The CDR3 DNA is TGTGCCAGTAGCCCAGGACAGGGTCTAGACTATGGCTACACCTTC.